This record covers a single T cell receptor beta chain. What antigen it recognizes has not been identified. Per-base qualities were not stored, and no clone one base away is much larger. The trial excluded patients who had a history of autoimmune disease or were on systemic immunosuppression. In every dose cohort, peripheral blood was drawn for TCR sequencing at baseline, cycle 4 day 1, and cycle 7 day 1. The samples were taken from a phase I, first-in-human, multicenter, open-label dose-escalation trial of ivuxolimab. The trial enrolled adults with locally advanced or metastatic head and neck squamous cell, hepatocellular, melanoma or renal cell carcinoma. Before TCR sequencing, CD4+ T cells and CD8+ T cells were sorted from peripheral blood as separate populations. The entry originates in a study of OX40 agonist ivuxolimab in advanced cancers. For the wider study: Ivuxolimab was a fully human IgG2 agonistic monoclonal antibody targeting the costimulatory receptor OX40 (CD134). Among the 52 dose-escalation patients, approximately 20 had hepatocellular carcinoma, roughly 15 melanoma, 9 renal cell carcinoma and 9 head and neck cancer. The paper covers the monotherapy dose-escalation part of the phase I ivuxolimab trial, which included N ≈ 50 patients. Prior anti-PD-1, anti-PD-L1 or anti-CTLA-4 therapy was permitted, and 40% of dose-escalation patients had received checkpoint inhibitors. Partial responses occurred in three dose-escalation patients: two with cutaneous melanoma and one with hepatocellular carcinoma. The purpose of peripheral TCRbeta sequencing was to test whether ivuxolimab changed TCR sequence diversity and led to clonal T-cell expansion. A male proportion of nearly 85% and a mean age of about 60 years, ranging from 23 to 79, were recorded for the dose-escalation cohort. Intravenous ivuxolimab was administered to patients every 2 weeks at six dose levels: 0.01, 0.1, 0.3, 1.5, 3 and 10 mg/kg.

The CDR3 covers 16 residues, taking in both the cysteine and the phenylalanine. The read is trimmed to its CDR3 DNA, 48 bases read in frame from base 1. V and J are trimmed by 0 bases and 8 bases, and the gene matches miss 10 bases of the junction. CDR1 and CDR2 are drawn from the germline V gene: LGHNA, YSLEER. General study outcomes and caveats: After ivuxolimab, more expanded clones were found on average in CD8+ T cells than in CD4+ T cells. At doses from 0.1 to 3.0 mg/kg, clonal expansion was seen in both CD4+ and CD8+ blood T cells between baseline and week 6. The antigen specificity of the clonally expanded peripheral T cells was not determined. Partial responders in the 0.1-3.0 mg/kg groups had among the lowest normalized peripheral clonal expansion, especially among CD8+ T cells. Low levels of normalized T-cell clonal expansion were also seen in some patients who did not respond.

For sequencing of the TCRbeta CDR3 region, genomic DNA was extracted from the sorted cells. The immunoSEQ Assay was used to sequence the TCRbeta CDR3 regions. In its TCRdb copy, this immuneACCESS table keeps in-frame sequences only and misses some clones. Where compared with another copy, unresolved V genes explain less than half of these, and the others have no known cause. This sample lists approximately 110,000 clones; 80% to 95% were detected once. 0.8% to 1% of the sample rests with the top ten. Sequencing used CD4+ or CD8+ T cells sorted from blood, obtained in a trial of the OX40 agonist ivuxolimab. The TCR sequence derives from an adult with an advanced solid tumor such as melanoma, head and neck, liver or kidney cancer. The chain joins TRBV4-3 to TRBJ2-1; a stretch of 7 junction bases matches TRBD2. The CDR3 sequence is CASSQDFREDWYEQFF. The DNA is as follows: TGCGCCAGCAGCCAAGATTTCCGGGAGGATTGGTATGAGCAGTTCTTC.